A selection of T cell receptor beta chains follows, all from one sample in a study of blood T cell repertoires in COVID-19. Repertoires were generated with immunoSEQ multiplex PCR, while TCRdb's copy carries only in-frame clones and drops some. The sample has fewer than 400,000 clones; 85% to 95% are singletons. The sequencing sample was made of PBMCs or T cells enriched from blood (not recorded which). These receptors originate from a woman in her twenties or thirties who had been exposed to COVID-19. Both conserved end residues are part of each CDR3.

>TRBV4-1
CASSQQQGATEAFF
>TRBV19
CASSPSLPGQNVMNTEAFF
>TRBV18
CASSEPNLAGPYNEQFF
>TRBV7-2
CASSLDYLGEQYF
>TRBV3-1/TRBV3-2
CASSQTYYSYNEQFF
>TRBV7-9
CASSLVRETQYF
>TRBV12-3/TRBV12-4
CASNLDRDGYTF
>TRBV23-1
CASSQSPGDRVEDGYTF
>TRBV7-9
CASSLAADEKLFF
>TRBV7-9
CASSPPPPGVYGYTF
>TRBV12-3/TRBV12-4
CASSLTRSGELFF
>TRBV7-9
CASSATGGENTEAFF
>TRBV19
CASSIGTSSPQYF
>TRBV6-2/TRBV6-3
CASTPGHWYGYTF
>TRBV19
CASSIWDSYNEQFF
>TRBV7-2
CASSNYVGGETQYF
>TRBV6-5
CASSWLGGQGVHEQYF
>TRBV5-1
CACTPRGGQSHGYTF
>TRBV5-4
CASSLGGGGGTNTEAFF
>TRBV9
CASSVEEFGQPQHF
>TRBV6-5
CASSYRGYTEAFF
>TRBV9
CASSVSGGASETQYF
>TRBV11-2
CASSSLAGGQKDTQYF
>TRBV9
CASSVVPGDSTDTQYF
>TRBV9
CASSVSGGARNEQFF
>TRBV7-2
CASSPSVSTEAFF
>TRBV19
CASSLGAGRNEKLFF
>TRBV7-3
CASSLLAGGSETQYF
>TRBV11-2
CASSSNLRGPNTEAFF
>TRBV9
CASSPWGGNTGELFF
>TRBV7-2
CASSPSPWGAGGETQYF
>TRBV5-1
CASRNRSVTDTQYF
>TRBV6-2/TRBV6-3
CASSLGQGPLRNTEAFF
>TRBV6-5
CASIAATNEKLFF
>TRBV5-1
CASSLVRDTDTQYF
>TRBV11-1
CASSLDRGGIYEQYF
>TRBV7-7
CASSFTRVTGELFF
>TRBV18
CASSPNAGQGLREQYF
>TRBV4-2
CASSHQRGQGYEQYF
>TRBV5-4
CASISGAEVETQYF
>TRBV5-1
CASSLMKPDRRSYEQYF
>TRBV5-4
CASQEASGGAPKNEQYF
>TRBV9
CASSVDSMNTEAFF
>TRBV28
CASFTRGSYGYTF
>TRBV7-2
CASSLGRGMLGQYF
>TRBV5-4
CASSLREGLYF
>TRBV4-1
CASSQGMTGRDEQFF
>TRBV5-1
CASRGEQGVSDTQYF
>TRBV11-2
CASSLEHLNSPLHF
>TRBV5-1
CASSLRPGGGNTQYF
>TRBV5-4
CASSFRQAPADTQYF
>TRBV14
CAPAKKPSTGVDRANQETQYF
>TRBV6-1
CASSVGTGTQLGLYEQYF